This T cell receptor beta chain was observed in a study of post-analysis software for immune sequencing data. Whole-study context: Clinical courses comprised relapsing-remitting, secondary progressive and progressive-relapsing multiple sclerosis. General observations from the study: Patients carried five TRBV segments more frequently than controls did, and TRBV5-6, TRBV5-1 and TRBV20-1 were among them. With F measure, samples from one preparation batch clustered together strongly. The normalized Chao1 diversity of multiple sclerosis patients was significantly lower than that of controls.

In regard to this clonotype: Antigen specificity is unknown.

The junction had 6 bases not matched to a gene; V was cut back by 1 base and J by 3 bases. The CDR3 length is 15 residues. Unique molecular identifiers tagged the TCR beta cDNA libraries. With roughly 0.85 to 11 million T cells as the source, about half a million cDNA molecules resulted. TCRdb used MiXCR to reprocess the PCR reads, holding one entry per CDR3 protein. The table lists 450,000 to 700,000 distinct CDR3 sequences, 44% of them singletons. The sequence derives from a girl aged 5-17 years with multiple sclerosis. This chain joins TRBV12-3 or TRBV12-4 and TRBJ2-7; TRBD2 matches at 7 bases. The sample was blood. The CDR3 DNA follows: TGTGCCAGCAGTTTAGAAGCTAGCGGATACTACGAGCAGTACTTC. It specifies CASSLEASGYYEQYF.